The 4 T cell receptor beta chains in this list originate from one sample, sequenced in a study of human T cells and chemical hapten exposure. Each CDR3 protein gets one entry after TCRdb re-called the RACE reads with MiXCR. The data contain about 68,000 distinct CDR3 sequences, approximately 11% of them singletons. Noted time point: pre-sensitization, week 0. Sample treatment: therapeutic diphenylcyclopropenone sensitization with weekly scalp DPC. The material sequenced was whole blood, taken in connection with sensitization to the hapten diphenylcyclopropenone (DPC). All receptors come from a woman in her fifties or sixties with alopecia areata. Some clones in this sample may be carry-over from other donors' samples.

The table lists this clonotype with a few counts. The chain carries TRBV27 and TRBJ2-7, with D perhaps TRBD1 or TRBD2 (6 bases each). The ends were cut back, 10 bases at V and 5 bases at J, with 21 bases in the middle. The germline CDR1 and CDR2 sequences are MNHEY and SMNVEV (reference sequence). The CDR3 is made up of 14 amino acids. In DNA, the CDR3 is TGTGCCACTCGGACGAAGGGGGGCGTCAACGAGCAGTACTTC. This encodes CATRTKGGVNEQYF.

In this sample, this clonotype turned up many times. The J gene is TRBJ2-5, the V gene TRBV6-1; the D is unclear. CDR3 length: 12 amino acids. In germline, CDR1 is MNHNS, CDR2 SASEGT. Trimming left V 7 bases short and J 1 base short, with 7 bases between. The CDR3 DNA is TGTGCCAGCATTGGGGTCCAAGAGACCCAGTACTTC. Its protein product is CASIGVQETQYF.

On this clonotype itself: Germline is not matched at one junction end, which may reflect a read error. V usage is TRBV5-1 and J usage is TRBJ2-1; 9 nucleotides match TRBD2. The V gene's germline CDR1 is SGHRS and CDR2 YFSETQ. This CDR3 has 13 residues. The CDR3 here is CASSLPGGAGGLF. CDR3 nucleotides: TGCGCCAGCAGCCTCCCAGGAGGAGCGGGAGGCCTCTTC.

The table lists this clonotype with many counts. The chain carries TRBV6-1 and TRBJ1-1; 9 nucleotides line up with TRBD1. CDR3 length: 15 amino acids. V lost 6 bases to trimming and J lost 5 bases; unmatched junction nucleotides: 10. CDR1 is MNHNS, CDR2 SASEGT, per germline. CDR3 protein: CASRLLTGGGTEAFF. CDR3 sequence (DNA): TGTGCCAGCAGGCTTCTAACAGGGGGCGGGACTGAAGCTTTCTTT.